This entry is about one T cell receptor (beta chain). This entry comes from a study of human CD8 memory T cell subsets. Construction of TCR beta libraries was accomplished by means of UMI-labeled 5' RACE. TCRdb re-called the 5' RACE reads and gives one entry per CDR3 protein, without DNA. Its clone listing holds 5,500 to 8,500 distinct CDR3 sequences. This CDR3 is built from 14 residues. Germline lookup yields CDR1 MGHRA and CDR2 YSYEKL. J is TRBJ2-1 and V is TRBV4-1. The sample taken for sequencing was CD8+ T cells from PBMCs. The source of this sequence is a human donor in good health. CDR3 residues: CASSQENLYNEQFF.